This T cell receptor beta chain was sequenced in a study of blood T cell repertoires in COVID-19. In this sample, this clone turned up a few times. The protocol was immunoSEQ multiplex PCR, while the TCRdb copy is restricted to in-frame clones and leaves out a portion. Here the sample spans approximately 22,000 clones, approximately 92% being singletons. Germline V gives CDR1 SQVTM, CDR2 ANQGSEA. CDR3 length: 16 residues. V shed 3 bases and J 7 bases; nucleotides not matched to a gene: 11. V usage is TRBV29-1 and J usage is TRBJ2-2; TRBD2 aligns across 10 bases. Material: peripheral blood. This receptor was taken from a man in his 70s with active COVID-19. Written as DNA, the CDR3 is TGCAGCGTTGAGTCTGCTAGCGGGGGAGGGGACGGGGAGCTGTTTTTT. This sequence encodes CSVESASGGGDGELFF.